This TCR beta chain originates from a study of CD8+ T cells in alopecia areata. Study as a whole: Those patients who were treated received oral tofacitinib, which was given at 5 to 10 mg twice daily for moderate-to-severe alopecia areata. The investigators scored severity in treated patients by the percentage of affected scalp area. Study-level points and caveats: Unlike in mice, where it was clearer, TCR sharing across patients was less clear, possibly HLA-related.

Regarding treatment: oral pan-JAK inhibitor, 5-10 mg twice daily. It was from alopecia areata patients that lesional scalp punch biopsies and peripheral blood were collected. A word on this clone: Its antigen is not identified.

RNA extraction and reverse transcription yielded cDNA as sequencing template. Assay: immunoSEQ multiplex PCR; the TCRdb copy retains only in-frame clones and omits some. Here the sample spans 100,000 or so clones, about three fifths being singletons. The CDR3 contains 13 residues. Trimming stripped 1 base from V and 5 bases from J, with 9 bases between. CDR1 and CDR2 (germline): SGHTA, FQGNSA. The chain couples TRBV7-2 to TRBJ2-7, with D unclear. The receptor was isolated from a human donor with alopecia areata. The sequencing used CD8+ T cells sorted from blood, collected at approximately week 56, from a patient treated with tofacitinib. Here the CDR3 reads CASSLDRLHEQYF. In nucleotides, the CDR3 is TGTGCCAGCAGCTTAGACCGGCTCCACGAGCAGTACTTC.